This T cell receptor (beta chain) was sequenced during a study of T cell changes during pregnancy in multiple sclerosis. Some clones are missing from TCRdb's copy, which holds only in-frame ones; the method was immunoSEQ multiplex PCR. The data contain 60,000 to 65,000 clones, approximately 92% of them singletons. The ends were cut back, 2 bases at V and 4 bases at J, with 11 bases in the middle. CDR1 is SQVTM, CDR2 ANQGSEA, per germline. CDR3 size: 13 residues. The TCR sequence derives from a female donor with multiple sclerosis, enrolled in a pregnancy study. V usage is TRBV29-1 and J usage is TRBJ1-2; D gene ambiguous. The sequenced sample was peripheral blood, obtained in the first trimester of pregnancy. The CDR3: CSVESPKLYGYTF. Written as DNA, the CDR3 is TGCAGCGTTGAATCCCCCAAGCTCTATGGCTACACCTTC.